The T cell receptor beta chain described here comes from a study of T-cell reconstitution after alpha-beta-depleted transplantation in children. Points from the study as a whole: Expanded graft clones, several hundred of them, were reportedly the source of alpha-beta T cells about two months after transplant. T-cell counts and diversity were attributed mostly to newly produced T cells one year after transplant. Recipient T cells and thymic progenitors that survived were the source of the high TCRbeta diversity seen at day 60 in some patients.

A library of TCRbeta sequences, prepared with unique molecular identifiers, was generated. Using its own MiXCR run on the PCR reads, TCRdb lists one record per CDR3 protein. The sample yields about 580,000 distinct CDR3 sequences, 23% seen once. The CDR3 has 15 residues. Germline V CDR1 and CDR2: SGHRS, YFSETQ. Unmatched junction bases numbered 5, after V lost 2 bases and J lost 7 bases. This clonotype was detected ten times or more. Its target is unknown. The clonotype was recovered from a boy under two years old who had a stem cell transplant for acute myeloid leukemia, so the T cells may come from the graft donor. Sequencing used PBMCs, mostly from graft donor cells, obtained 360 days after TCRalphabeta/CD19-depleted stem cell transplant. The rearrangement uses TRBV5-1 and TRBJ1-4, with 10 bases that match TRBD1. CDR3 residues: CASSFSDRGREKLFF. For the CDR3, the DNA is TGCGCCAGCAGCTTCAGTGACAGGGGGCGTGAAAAACTGTTTTTT.